The sequence of this T cell receptor beta chain was determined in a study of T cell responses to AZD1222 COVID-19 vaccine. General study findings and limits: White British people made up most donors, females outnumbered males, and clonal diversity was possibly underestimated. The study reported that nearly half of spike-specific TCRs target unmutated variant regions.

The protocol was immunoSEQ multiplex PCR, while the TCRdb copy is restricted to in-frame clones and leaves out a portion. The repertoire holds approximately 52,000 clones, approximately 86% seen once, with 2% to 3% in the top ten. Turning to this clone: Its specificity is not known.

CDR1 and CDR2 (germline): MNHEY, SVGAGI. This CDR3 spans 15 amino acids. V shed 10 bases and J shed 7 bases, with 25 bases lying between them. This chain joins TRBV6-5 and TRBJ1-2; TRBD1 might be the D (5 bases). The sequence was obtained from an adult who received the AZD1222 COVID-19 vaccine. The sample consisted of peripheral blood, taken 28 days after the second AZD1222 dose. CDR3 loop: CATRQSGGERGGYTF. DNA for the CDR3: TGTGCCACCCGTCAGAGCGGAGGGGAGCGGGGTGGCTACACCTTC.